Presented here are 18 T cell receptor beta chains from one specimen sequenced in a study of blood T cell repertoires in COVID-19. TCRdb keeps only in-frame clones here, not all; method: immunoSEQ multiplex PCR. The profile shows around 170,000 clones, roughly four fifths of them singletons. The sample was peripheral blood. The source is a man aged 65-85 years who had recovered from COVID-19.

The chain uses TRBV4-1 and TRBJ2-7; D is unresolved. Germline V gives CDR1 MGHRA, CDR2 YSYEKL. The CDR3 consists of 15 residues. V was pared by 0 bases and J by 2 bases, with 11 bases between. The DNA of the CDR3 is TGCGCCAGCAGCCAAGAGAGACACCAGACCTACGAGCAGTACTTC. It is translated as CASSQERHQTYEQYF.

The chain recombines TRBV11-2 with TRBJ2-5; the D gene is possibly TRBD1 (8 bases). This CDR3 is 16 amino acids long. V shed 6 bases and J shed 8 bases, with 25 bases lying between them. Germline-derived CDR1 and CDR2 are SGHAT and FQNNGV. The CDR3 DNA sequence: TGTGCCAGCAGTTATAGCGGGTACACAGGGGGGGAAACCCAGTACTTC. This gives the protein CASSYSGYTGGETQYF. The whole variable domain, remainder taken from reference TRBV11-2 and TRBJ2-5, is EAGVAQSPRYKIIEKRQSVAFWCNPISGHATLYWYQQILGQGPKLLIQFQNNGVVDDSQLPKDRFSAERLKGVDSTLKIQPAKLEDSAVYLCASSYSGYTGGETQYFGPGTRLLVL.

This clone was seen more than once but under ten times. This chain connects TRBV12-3 or TRBV12-4 to TRBJ1-3; D unclear. V lost 2 bases and J lost 4, with 3 bases in between. This CDR3 is 12 amino acids long. The chain's CDR3 is CASSLQGNTIYF. The CDR3 DNA is TGTGCCAGCAGTTTACAGGGAAACACCATATATTTT.

The rearrangement joins TRBV5-1 to TRBJ2-2; unclear D gene. This CDR3 comprises 13 residues. In germline, CDR1 is SGHRS, CDR2 YFSETQ. Between the trimmed V and J ends, which lost 0 bases and 5 bases, there was a span of 5 bases. CDR3 in DNA: TGCGCCAGCAGCTTGGGAGCGACCGGGGAGCTGTTTTTT. This translates into CASSLGATGELFF.

The chain links TRBV19 to TRBJ2-2; 11 bases are shared with TRBD2. Germline CDR1 is LNHDA and CDR2 is SQIVND (reference sequence). The CDR3 runs to 19 residues. V lost 5 bases to trimming and J lost 0 bases; unmatched junction nucleotides: 11. CDR3 nucleotide sequence: TGTGCCAGTAGTGTCACTACTAGCGGGAGAACCGCGAACACCGGGGAGCTGTTTTTT. This codes for CASSVTTSGRTANTGELFF.

The chain links TRBV18 to TRBJ2-1; 7 nucleotides line up with TRBD1. The germline gives CDR1 KGHSH, CDR2 LQKENI. The CDR3 spans 15 residues. Trimming took 4 bases from V and 5 from J; bases not matched to a gene: 8. CDR3 DNA: TGTGCCAGCTCACTCGGGACAGCGGATCACAATGAGCAGTTCTTC. Protein sequence: CASSLGTADHNEQFF. The complete variable domain, with remaining parts taken from reference TRBV18 and TRBJ2-1, reads NAGVMQNPRHLVRRRGQEARLRCSPMKGHSHVYWYRQLPEEGLKFMVYLQKENIIDESGMPKERFSAEFPKEGPSILRIQQVVRGDSAAYFCASSLGTADHNEQFFGPGTRLTVL.

The chain is built from TRBV2 and TRBJ2-3; TRBD2 might be the D (6 bases). Germline CDR1 SNHLY, CDR2 FYNNEI. V was cut by 3 bases and J by 8 bases, with 6 bases left in between. The CDR3 is 11 amino acids. This chain's CDR3 is CASSEGGTQYF. CDR3 coding DNA: TGTGCCAGCAGTGAGGGGGGTACGCAGTATTTT.

This clone was detected a few times. This rearrangement joins TRBV10-2 to TRBJ2-1, with 7 bases that match TRBD1. From germline, CDR1 is WSHSY and CDR2 SAAADI. V was clipped by 7 bases and J by 7 bases; unmatched bases: 7. The CDR3 contains 13 residues. The CDR3 here is CASKQGIVNEQFF. DNA for the CDR3: TGCGCCAGCAAACAGGGGATCGTAAATGAGCAGTTCTTC.

The chain links TRBV6-1 to TRBJ1-2; D perhaps matches TRBD1 (6 bases). Germline loops: CDR1 MNHNS, CDR2 SASEGT. V gave up 0 bases and J gave up 8 bases, with 13 bases separating them. The CDR3 spans 14 residues. In DNA form, the CDR3 reads TGTGCCAGCAGTGAAGCAGAGGGGGATGGGGGCTACACCTTC. This translates into CASSEAEGDGGYTF.

The chain employs TRBV27 and TRBJ2-3; TRBD2 agrees at 10 bases. The germline V gene has CDR1 MNHEY and CDR2 SMNVEV (reference sequence). This CDR3 is 16 amino acids long. V dropped 2 bases and J dropped 8; count of bases not matched to a gene: 10. The CDR3: CASSLDGLAGVTTQYF. The CDR3 DNA follows: TGTGCCAGCAGTTTAGACGGGCTAGCGGGAGTAACTACGCAGTATTTT.

The chain combines TRBV6-5 with TRBJ1-1, with 8 bases lining up with TRBD1. CDR1 and CDR2 (germline): MNHEY, SVGAGI. V lost 7 bases to trimming and J lost 1 base; unmatched junction nucleotides: 5. This CDR3 has 14 residues. CDR3 coding DNA: TGTGCCAGCAAATACGGGACAGGGAACACTGAAGCTTTCTTT. Translated, it gives CASKYGTGNTEAFF.

The chain combines TRBV6-5 with TRBJ2-7; 11 nucleotides align to TRBD1. CDR1 and CDR2 from the germline V gene are MNHEY and SVGAGI. The CDR3 runs to 14 residues. The ends lost 6 bases at V and 7 bases at J; junction bases unmatched: 8. The CDR3 sequence is CASRRGQGVSEQYF. CDR3 nucleotide sequence: TGTGCCAGCAGGAGGGGACAGGGGGTTTCGGAGCAGTACTTC.

The chain employs TRBV12-3 or TRBV12-4 and TRBJ2-7; 7 positions match TRBD2. This CDR3 is built from 13 residues. J gave up 5 bases and V 10 bases, and 11 bases lay outside the gene matches. The CDR3 loop is CATLAEEINEQYF. CDR3 nucleotides: TGTGCCACCCTAGCGGAAGAGATTAACGAGCAGTACTTC.

This clone has only a few counts. The chain has TRBV9 and TRBJ2-1; 9 bases are a match to TRBD2. The junction had 6 bases not matched to a gene; V was cut back by 0 bases and J by 8 bases. The CDR3 runs to 15 residues. Germline V gives CDR1 SGDLS, CDR2 YYNGEE. Here the CDR3 reads CASSVEAGGGHEQFF. In DNA, the CDR3 is TGTGCCAGCAGCGTAGAGGCGGGAGGGGGCCATGAGCAGTTCTTC.

The rearrangement joins TRBV7-9 to TRBJ1-1; no definite D call. Trimming pared 4 bases from V and 0 bases from J, leaving 15 bases between. This CDR3 has 16 amino acids. Germline V lookup: CDR1 SEHNR, CDR2 FQNEAQ (reference sequence). The CDR3 protein is CASSSDWSALNTEAFF. CDR3 sequence (DNA): TGTGCCAGCAGCTCGGACTGGTCGGCCCTGAACACTGAAGCTTTCTTT.

This clone was observed once. The genes are TRBV3-1 (or the pseudogene TRBV3-2) and TRBJ2-7, with 7 positions matching TRBD2. Losses at the gene ends were 2 bases for V and 7 bases for J; bases not matched to a gene: 8. Germline CDR1 LGHDT, CDR2 YNNKEL (reference sequence). The CDR3 has 14 residues. The CDR3 sequence: CASSQWGTKEEQYF. The CDR3 DNA reads as TGTGCCAGCAGCCAATGGGGGACTAAGGAAGAGCAGTACTTC.

To note about this clone: The sample carries other DNA sequences with the same CDR3. This CDR3 reads CASSLWAGTYNSPLHF. The CDR3 coding sequence is TGTGCCAGCAGCTTGTGGGCCGGGACATACAATTCACCCCTCCACTTT. V is TRBV7-9 and J is TRBJ1-6; a weak D match, TRBD1 (6 bases). Looked up from germline, CDR1 is SEHNR and CDR2 is FQNEAQ (reference sequence). V was shortened by 3 bases and J by 7 bases, with 16 bases between the two germline ends. The CDR3 covers 16 residues.

The chain recombines TRBV3-1 (or the pseudogene TRBV3-2) with TRBJ1-2, with D possibly being TRBD1 (6 bases). There are 12 residues in the CDR3. The germline CDR1 and CDR2 sequences are LGHDT and YNNKEL (reference sequence). V was trimmed by 6 bases and J by 5 bases, leaving 10 bases between them. Here the CDR3 DNA reads TGTGCCAGCAGAGACAGGAATTATGGCTACACCTTC. The encoded protein is CASRDRNYGYTF.